The entry that follows covers one T cell receptor (beta chain) sequence. Its antigen is unidentified. The source of the sample is a study of OX40 agonist ivuxolimab in advanced cancers. Study background: It was permissible to have had prior anti-PD-1, anti-PD-L1 or anti-CTLA-4 therapy, and around 40% had some. Study-wide findings and caveats: Which antigen the expanded peripheral T cells recognized is unknown.

V lost 4 bases to trimming and J lost 7 bases, with 10 bases between them. This CDR3 is built from 12 residues. Per germline, CDR1 SGHAT and CDR2 FQNNGV. This table comes from immunoSEQ multiplex PCR, and its TCRdb copy is limited to in-frame clones, with some not included. The table has under 75,000 clones, 65% to 85% seen once. This receptor was taken from an adult with an advanced solid tumor such as melanoma, head and neck, liver or kidney cancer. The sample consisted of CD4+ or CD8+ T cells sorted from blood, taken in a trial of the OX40 agonist ivuxolimab. The rearrangement links TRBV11-2 to TRBJ1-2; D remains unclear. CDR3 sequence: CASSSAGGGYTF. CDR3 DNA: TGTGCCAGCAGCTCGGCGGGAGGTGGCTACACCTTC.